The source of this T cell receptor beta chain is a study of T-cell memory formation after mild COVID-19. Only a few counts were recorded for this clonotype. The antigen is not known. Findings and caveats of the study: There was no confirmation that second-wave clones peaking on day 37 were SARS-CoV-2 specific. Pre-infection memory contained some responding clones, which suggested that cross-reactive memory had joined.

Constant-segment-primed 5'RACE gave TCR alpha and TCR beta cDNA libraries with sample barcodes and UMIs. TCRdb processed the 5' RACE reads anew with MiXCR; each CDR3 protein has one entry. The sample holds around 110,000 distinct CDR3 sequences, around an eighth seen once. The receptor was isolated from an adult woman who had mild COVID-19 (a few samples of this study predate the infection). Cell type and time point are not known. Sequencing input: PBMCs or a T cell subset sorted from them (not recorded which).

Here the CDR3 DNA reads TGCGCCAGCAGCCAAGAGGATAGCGGGCTGACTGCAGATACGCAGTATTTT. This codes for CASSQEDSGLTADTQYF. The chain is built from TRBV4-3 and TRBJ2-3; 7 bases are a match to TRBD2. The V segment lost 0 bases and the J segment 4 bases; nucleotides outside the gene matches: 10. The germline V gene encodes CDR1 LGHNA and CDR2 YSLEER. The CDR3 contains 17 residues.